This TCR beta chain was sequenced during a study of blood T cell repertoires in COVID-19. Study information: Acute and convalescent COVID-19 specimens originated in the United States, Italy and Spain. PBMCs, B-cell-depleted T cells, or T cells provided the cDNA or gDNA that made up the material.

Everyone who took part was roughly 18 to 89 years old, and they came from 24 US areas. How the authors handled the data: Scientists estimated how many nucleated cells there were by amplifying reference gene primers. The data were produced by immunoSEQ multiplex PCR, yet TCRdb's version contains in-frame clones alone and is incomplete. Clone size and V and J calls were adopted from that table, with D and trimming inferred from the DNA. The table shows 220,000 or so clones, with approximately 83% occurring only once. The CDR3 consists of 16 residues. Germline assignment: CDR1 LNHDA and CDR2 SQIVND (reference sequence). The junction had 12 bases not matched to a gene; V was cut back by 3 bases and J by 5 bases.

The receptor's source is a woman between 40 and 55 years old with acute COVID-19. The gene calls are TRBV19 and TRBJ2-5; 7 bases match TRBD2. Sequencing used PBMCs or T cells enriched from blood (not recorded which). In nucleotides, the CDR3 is TGTGCCAGTAGTATTTCAACTAGCGATCGGGGGGAGACCCAGTACTTC. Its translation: CASSISTSDRGETQYF.